This is a list of T cell receptor beta chains from one sample in a study of regulatory T cells in long-lasting Graves disease. TCRdb recomputed calls from the multiplex PCR reads with MiXCR, one row per CDR3 protein. In the table there are over 350,000 distinct CDR3 sequences, about 15% of which are singletons. This same sample was also part of a study on T cells in Graves' hyperthyroidism and ophthalmopathy.

Material: peripheral blood mononuclear cells (PBMCs), obtained at new diagnosis, from a patient treated with antithyroid drugs. The receptors stem from a middle-aged woman with Graves disease. The CDR3 runs from the conserved cysteine through the conserved F or W. The D gene is left open where the match is weak. The size of a clone is reported for some rows only, either as once, few or many, or as a class for expanded clones.

abundance | d_gene | j_gene | v_gene | CDR3aa | CDR3nt
many | TRBD1 | TRBJ1-2 | TRBV24-1 | CATSDVDRWDGYTF | TGTGCCACCAGTGATGTGGACAGGTGGGATGGCTACACCTTC
few | . | TRBJ2-7 | TRBV6-1 | CALLWGYEQYF | TGTGCCCTACTGTGGGGCTACGAGCAGTACTTC
. | . | TRBJ2-6 | TRBV30 | CAWSVMVSSGANVLTF | TGTGCCTGGAGTGTAATGGTCAGCTCTGGGGCCAACGTCCTGACTTTC
many | . | TRBJ1-1 | TRBV6-2/TRBV6-3 | CASSYRGGAFLAFF | TGTGCCAGCAGTTACAGAGGGGGAGCCTTCTTAGCTTTCTTT
few | . | TRBJ2-7 | TRBV3-1 | CASSQKRASYEQYF | TGTGCCAGCAGCCAAAAACGGGCCTCCTACGAGCAGTACTTC
many | . | TRBJ2-1 | TRBV7-6 | CASIPGDFSSDEQFF | TGTGCCAGCATCCCCGGGGACTTCTCGTCGGATGAGCAGTTCTTC
few | . | TRBJ1-5 | TRBV4-2 | CASSWNNQPQHF | TGTGCCAGCTCCTGGAACAATCAGCCCCAGCATTTT
. | . | TRBJ2-2 | TRBV12-3/TRBV12-4 | CAAGPATNNGELFF | TGTGCCGCGGGACCAGCGACGAACAACGGGGAGCTGTTTTTT
many | . | TRBJ2-1 | TRBV28 | CASRPKTRVSYNEQFF | TGTGCCAGCAGACCTAAGACCCGGGTTTCCTACAATGAGCAGTTCTTC
. | TRBD2 | TRBJ2-1 | TRBV15 | CATSSKTSGINNEQFF | TGTGCCACCAGCAGTAAGACTAGCGGGATCAACAATGAGCAGTTCTTC
. | TRBD2 | TRBJ2-1 | TRBV4-2 | CASSQDVLAGGPRHNEQFF | TGTGCCAGCAGCCAAGATGTTCTAGCGGGAGGGCCGAGACACAATGAGCAGTTCTTC
many | . | TRBJ2-5 | TRBV12-3/TRBV12-4 | CASSIGGLAIETQYF | TGTGCCAGCAGTATAGGCGGGTTGGCGATCGAGACCCAGTACTTC
. | . | TRBJ2-5 | TRBV7-7 | CASSLMSAGRQETQYF | TGTGCTAGCAGCTTAATGTCGGCAGGGAGGCAAGAGACCCAGTACTTC
. | . | TRBJ2-7 | TRBV5-4 | CASSPHGRPYEQYF | TGTGCCAGCAGCCCCCATGGGCGGCCCTACGAGCAGTACTTC
many | TRBD1 | TRBJ2-1 | TRBV12-3/TRBV12-4 | CASSFPGTGGYYNEQFF | TGTGCCAGCAGTTTCCCCGGGACAGGGGGTTACTACAATGAGCAGTTCTTC
many | . | TRBJ2-7 | TRBV6-1 | CASRIGVLLYEQYF | TGTGCCAGCAGAATCGGGGTACTACTCTACGAGCAGTACTTC
many | . | TRBJ2-7 | TRBV3-1 | CASSQEAVEQYF | TGTGCCAGCAGCCAAGAGGCCGTCGAGCAGTACTTC
many | TRBD1 | TRBJ1-1 | TRBV6-2/TRBV6-3 | CASSYAGGGEAFF | TGTGCCAGCAGTTACGCAGGGGGTGGTGAAGCTTTCTTT
. | TRBD2 | TRBJ2-2 | TRBV30 | CAWSVLAANTGELFF | TGTGCCTGGAGTGTACTAGCGGCTAACACCGGGGAGCTGTTTTTT
many | . | TRBJ2-7 | TRBV28 | CASSLSDGAYEQYF | TGTGCCAGCAGTTTATCAGACGGAGCCTACGAGCAGTACTTC
many | TRBD1 | TRBJ1-3 | TRBV2 | CASSDQGVSGNTIYF | TGTGCCAGCAGTGACCAGGGGGTTTCTGGAAACACCATATATTTT
many | . | TRBJ2-5 | TRBV12-3/TRBV12-4 | CASSLRQPQETQYF | TGTGCCAGCAGTTTACGGCAACCCCAAGAGACCCAGTACTTC